This TCR beta chain was captured in a study of OX40 agonist ivuxolimab in advanced cancers. Study observations and caveats: The average count of expanded clones was higher among CD8+ T cells than among CD4+.

V shed 6 bases and J 5 bases; nucleotides not matched to a gene: 14. In germline, CDR1 is KGHSH, CDR2 LQKENI. CDR3 size: 17 residues. About this clone itself: Its antigen is currently unknown.

Produced via immunoSEQ multiplex PCR; TCRdb's table is partial and in-frame only. The sample holds tens of thousands of clones, 92% seen once. This specimen consisted of CD4+ or CD8+ T cells sorted from blood, obtained in a trial of the OX40 agonist ivuxolimab. The chain carries TRBV18 and TRBJ2-5; 11 nucleotides agree with TRBD2. The sequence was collected from an adult with an advanced solid tumor such as melanoma, head and neck, liver or kidney cancer. The CDR3 is CASSPIGTSGLRETQYF. The CDR3 DNA follows: TGTGCCAGCTCTCCTATCGGGACTAGCGGACTACGGGAGACCCAGTACTTC.